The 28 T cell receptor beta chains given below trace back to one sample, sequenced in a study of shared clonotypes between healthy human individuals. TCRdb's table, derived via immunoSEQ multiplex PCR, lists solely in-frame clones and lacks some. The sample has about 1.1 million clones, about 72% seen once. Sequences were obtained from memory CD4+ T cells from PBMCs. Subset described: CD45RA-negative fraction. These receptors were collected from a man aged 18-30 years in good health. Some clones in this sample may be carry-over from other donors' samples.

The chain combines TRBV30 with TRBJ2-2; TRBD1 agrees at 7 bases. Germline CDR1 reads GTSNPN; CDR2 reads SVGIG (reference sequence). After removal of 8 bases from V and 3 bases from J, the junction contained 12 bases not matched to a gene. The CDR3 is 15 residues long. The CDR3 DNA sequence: TGTGCCACCCCAAGGAAGGGGGCTTACACCGGGGAGCTGTTTTTT. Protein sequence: CATPRKGAYTGELFF.

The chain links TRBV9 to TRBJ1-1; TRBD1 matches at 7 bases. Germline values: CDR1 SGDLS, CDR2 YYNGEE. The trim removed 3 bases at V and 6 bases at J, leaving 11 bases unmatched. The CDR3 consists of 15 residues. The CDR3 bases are TGTGCCAGCAGCGGAGCGACAGGGCTTGGAGCTGAAGCTTTCTTT. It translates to CASSGATGLGAEAFF. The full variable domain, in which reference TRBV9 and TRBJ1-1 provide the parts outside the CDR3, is DSGVTQTPKHLITATGQRVTLRCSPRSGDLSVYWYQQSLDQGLQFLIQYYNGEERAKGNILERFSAQQFPDLHSELNLSSLELGDSALYFCASSGATGLGAEAFFGQGTRLTVV.

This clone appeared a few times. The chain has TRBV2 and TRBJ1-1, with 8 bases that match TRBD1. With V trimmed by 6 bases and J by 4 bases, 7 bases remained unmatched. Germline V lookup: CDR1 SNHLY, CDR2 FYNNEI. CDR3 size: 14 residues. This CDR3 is CASSPTGDRTEAFF. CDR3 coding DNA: TGTGCCAGCAGCCCGACAGGGGATCGCACTGAAGCTTTCTTT.

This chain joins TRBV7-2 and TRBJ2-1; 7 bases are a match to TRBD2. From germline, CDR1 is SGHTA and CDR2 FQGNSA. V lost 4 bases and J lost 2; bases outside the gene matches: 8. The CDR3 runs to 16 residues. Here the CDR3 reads CASSSPRAGPYNEQFF. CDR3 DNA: TGTGCCAGCAGCTCGCCCAGAGCGGGACCCTACAATGAGCAGTTCTTC.

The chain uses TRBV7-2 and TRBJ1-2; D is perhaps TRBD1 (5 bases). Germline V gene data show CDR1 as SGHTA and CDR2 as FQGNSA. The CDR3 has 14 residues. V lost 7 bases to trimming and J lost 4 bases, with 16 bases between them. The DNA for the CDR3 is TGTGCCAGCACCCCGGAGGCGGGGCGCTATGGCTACACCTTC. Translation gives CASTPEAGRYGYTF.

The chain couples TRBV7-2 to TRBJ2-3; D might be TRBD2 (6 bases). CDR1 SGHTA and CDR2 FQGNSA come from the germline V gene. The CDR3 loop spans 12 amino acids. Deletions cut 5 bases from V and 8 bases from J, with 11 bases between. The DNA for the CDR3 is TGTGCCAGCAGCCTTCCGGGGGTTACGCAGTATTTT. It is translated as CASSLPGVTQYF. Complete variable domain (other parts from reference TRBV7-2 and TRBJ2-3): GAGVSQSPSNKVTEKGKDVELRCDPISGHTALYWYRQSLGQGLEFLIYFQGNSAPDKSGLPSDRFSAERTGGSVSTLTIQRTQQEDSAVYLCASSLPGVTQYFGPGTRLTVL.

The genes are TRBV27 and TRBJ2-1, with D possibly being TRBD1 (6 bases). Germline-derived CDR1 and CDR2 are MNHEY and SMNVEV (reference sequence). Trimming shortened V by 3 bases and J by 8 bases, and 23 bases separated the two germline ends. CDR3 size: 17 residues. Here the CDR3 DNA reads TGTGCCAGCAGTTTCCGCTCAAGGACAGTATCTCTCGATGAGCAGTTCTTC. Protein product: CASSFRSRTVSLDEQFF.

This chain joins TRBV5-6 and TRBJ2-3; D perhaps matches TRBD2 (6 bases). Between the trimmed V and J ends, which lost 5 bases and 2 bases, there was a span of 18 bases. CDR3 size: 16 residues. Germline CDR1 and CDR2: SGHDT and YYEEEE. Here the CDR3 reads CASRRGAGIHTDTQYF. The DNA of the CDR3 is TGTGCCAGCAGGCGGGGTGCGGGCATACACACAGATACGCAGTATTTT.

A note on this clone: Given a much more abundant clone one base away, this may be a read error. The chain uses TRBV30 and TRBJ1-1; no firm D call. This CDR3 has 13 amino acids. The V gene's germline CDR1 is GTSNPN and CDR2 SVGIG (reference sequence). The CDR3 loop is CAWSEIAETEASF. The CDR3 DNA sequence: TGTGCCTGGAGTGAGATAGCGGAGACTGAAGCTTCCTTT.

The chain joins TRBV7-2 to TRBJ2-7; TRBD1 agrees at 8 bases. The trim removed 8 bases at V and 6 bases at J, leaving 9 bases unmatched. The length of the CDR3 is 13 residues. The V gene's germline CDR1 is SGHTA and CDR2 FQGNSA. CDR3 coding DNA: TGTGCCAGCGGCGGACAGGGTTTTAGCGAGCAGTACTTC. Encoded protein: CASGGQGFSEQYF.

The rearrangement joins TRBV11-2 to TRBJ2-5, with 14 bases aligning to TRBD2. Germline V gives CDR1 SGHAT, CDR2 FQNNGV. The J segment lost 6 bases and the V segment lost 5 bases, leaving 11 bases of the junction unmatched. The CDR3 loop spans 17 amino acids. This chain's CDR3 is CASSTGTSGRSRKTQYF. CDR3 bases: TGTGCCAGCAGCACAGGGACTAGCGGGAGAAGTCGCAAGACCCAGTACTTC.

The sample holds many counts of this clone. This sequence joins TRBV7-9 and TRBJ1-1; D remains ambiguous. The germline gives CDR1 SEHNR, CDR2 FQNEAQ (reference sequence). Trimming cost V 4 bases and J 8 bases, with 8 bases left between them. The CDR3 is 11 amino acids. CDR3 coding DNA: TGTGCCAGCAGCTCTTGGGAAGAAGCTTTCTTT. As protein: CASSSWEEAFF.

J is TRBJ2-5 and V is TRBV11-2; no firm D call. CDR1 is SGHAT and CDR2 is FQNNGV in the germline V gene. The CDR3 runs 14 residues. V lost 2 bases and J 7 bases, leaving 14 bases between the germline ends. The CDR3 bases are TGTGCCAGCAGCTTATCACGCACTTCAGGGACCCAGTACTTC. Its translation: CASSLSRTSGTQYF.

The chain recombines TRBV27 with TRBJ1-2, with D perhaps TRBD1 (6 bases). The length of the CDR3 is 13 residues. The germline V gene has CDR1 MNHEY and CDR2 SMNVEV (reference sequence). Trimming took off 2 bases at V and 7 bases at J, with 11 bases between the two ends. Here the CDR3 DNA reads TGTGCCAGCAGTTTAACACAGGGAGGTGGCTACACCTTC. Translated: CASSLTQGGGYTF.

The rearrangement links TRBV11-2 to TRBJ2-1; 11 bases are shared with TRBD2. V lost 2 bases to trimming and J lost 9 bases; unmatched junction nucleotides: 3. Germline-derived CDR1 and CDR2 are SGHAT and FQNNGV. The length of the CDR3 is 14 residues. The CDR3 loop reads CASSLILAGGEQFF. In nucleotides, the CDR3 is TGTGCCAGCAGCTTAATCCTAGCGGGAGGTGAGCAGTTCTTC.

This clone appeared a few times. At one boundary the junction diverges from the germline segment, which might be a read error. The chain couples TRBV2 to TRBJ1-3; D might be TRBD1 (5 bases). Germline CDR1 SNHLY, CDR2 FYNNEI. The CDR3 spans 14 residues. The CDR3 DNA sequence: TGTGCCAGCAGAGTAGGGACGCCTGGCAACACCATATATTTT. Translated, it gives CASRVGTPGNTIYF.

This CDR3 is CASRAFGGNTIYF. CDR3 in DNA: TGTGCCAGCAGGGCGTTCGGTGGAAACACCATATATTTT. The gene calls are TRBV28 and TRBJ1-3; D unclear. The CDR3 length is 13 residues. The germline V gene has CDR1 MDHEN and CDR2 SYDVKM. V was cut by 6 bases and J by 3 bases, with 9 bases left in between.

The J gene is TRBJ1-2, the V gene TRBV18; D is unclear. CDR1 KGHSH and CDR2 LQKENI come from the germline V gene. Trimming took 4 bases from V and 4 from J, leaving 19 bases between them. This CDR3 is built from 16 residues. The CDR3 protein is CASSQGRGRWSYGYTF. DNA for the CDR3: TGTGCCAGCTCACAGGGTCGAGGGAGGTGGAGCTATGGCTACACCTTC.

DNA for the CDR3: TGTGCCAGCAGCGGAAACAGGGGGAACACTGAAGCTTTCTTT. Residues: CASSGNRGNTEAFF. The chain employs TRBV7-9 and TRBJ1-1; 7 bases match TRBD1. The ends lost 5 bases at V and 1 base at J; junction bases unmatched: 4. The length of the CDR3 is 14 residues. Germline V gene lookup returns CDR1 SEHNR and CDR2 FQNEAQ (reference sequence).

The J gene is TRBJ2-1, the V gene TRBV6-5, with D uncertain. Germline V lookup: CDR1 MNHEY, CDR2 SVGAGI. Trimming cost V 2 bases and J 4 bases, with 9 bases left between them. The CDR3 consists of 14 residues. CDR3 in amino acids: CASSYERFYNEQFF. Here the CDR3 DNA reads TGTGCCAGCAGTTACGAACGGTTTTACAATGAGCAGTTCTTC.

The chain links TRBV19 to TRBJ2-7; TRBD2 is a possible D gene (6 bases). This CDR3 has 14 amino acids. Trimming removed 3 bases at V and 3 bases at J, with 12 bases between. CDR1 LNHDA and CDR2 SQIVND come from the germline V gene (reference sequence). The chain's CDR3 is CASSITSRFYEQYF. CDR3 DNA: TGTGCCAGTAGTATTACTAGCCGCTTCTACGAGCAGTACTTC. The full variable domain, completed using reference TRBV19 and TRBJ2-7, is DGGITQSPKYLFRKEGQNVTLSCEQNLNHDAMYWYRQDPGQGLRLIYYSQIVNDFQKGDIAEGYSVSREKKESFPLTVTSAQKNPTAFYLCASSITSRFYEQYFGPGTRLTVT.

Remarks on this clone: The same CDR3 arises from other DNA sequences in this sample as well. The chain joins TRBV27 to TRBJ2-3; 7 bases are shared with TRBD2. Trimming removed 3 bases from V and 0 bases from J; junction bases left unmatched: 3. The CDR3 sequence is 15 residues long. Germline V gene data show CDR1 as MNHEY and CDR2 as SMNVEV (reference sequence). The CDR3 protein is CASSFSGPSTDTQYF. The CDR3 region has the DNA TGTGCCAGCAGTTTTAGCGGGCCTAGCACAGATACGCAGTATTTT.

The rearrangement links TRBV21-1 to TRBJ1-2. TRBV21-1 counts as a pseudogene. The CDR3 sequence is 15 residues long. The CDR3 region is CASSKGRPYRTGYTF. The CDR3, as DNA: TGTGCCAGCAGCAAAGGACGACCGTATCGGACCGGCTACACCTTC.

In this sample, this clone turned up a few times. CDR3 in DNA: TGTGCCTGGGGGGGCAGGGGGTACAATCAGCCCCAGCATTTT. Translating it yields CAWGGRGYNQPQHF. The rearrangement joins TRBV30 to TRBJ1-5, with TRBD1 matching 7 bases. CDR3 length equals 14 residues. Germline CDR1 and CDR2: GTSNPN and SVGIG (reference sequence). V shed 5 bases and J 3 bases; nucleotides not matched to a gene: 7.

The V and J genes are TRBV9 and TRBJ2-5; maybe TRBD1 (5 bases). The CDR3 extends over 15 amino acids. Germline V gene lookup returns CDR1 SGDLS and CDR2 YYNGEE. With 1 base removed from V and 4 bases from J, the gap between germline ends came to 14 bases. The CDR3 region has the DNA TGTGCCAGCAGCGTACAGGGAAGGTACGGAGAGACCCAGTACTTC. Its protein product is CASSVQGRYGETQYF.

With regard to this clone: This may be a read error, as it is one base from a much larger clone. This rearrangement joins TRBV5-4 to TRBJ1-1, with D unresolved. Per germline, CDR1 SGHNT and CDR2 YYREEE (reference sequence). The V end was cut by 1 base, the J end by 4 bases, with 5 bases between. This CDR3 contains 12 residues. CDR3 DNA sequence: TGTGCCAGCAGCTTGAGGAGCACTGAAGCTTTCTTT. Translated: CASSLRSTEAFF.

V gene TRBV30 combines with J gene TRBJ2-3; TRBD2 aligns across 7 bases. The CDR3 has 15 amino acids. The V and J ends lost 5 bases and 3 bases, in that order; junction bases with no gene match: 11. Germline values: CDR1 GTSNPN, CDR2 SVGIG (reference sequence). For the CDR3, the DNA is TGTGCCTGGCTTTTAAAGGCGGGAGTTACAGATACGCAGTATTTT. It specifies CAWLLKAGVTDTQYF.

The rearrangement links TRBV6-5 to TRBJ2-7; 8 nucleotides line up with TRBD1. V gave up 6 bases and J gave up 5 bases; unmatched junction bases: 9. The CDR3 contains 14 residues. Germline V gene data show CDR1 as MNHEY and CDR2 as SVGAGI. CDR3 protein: CASRRSDRGHEQYF. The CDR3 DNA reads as TGTGCCAGCAGACGATCTGACAGGGGCCACGAGCAGTACTTC.